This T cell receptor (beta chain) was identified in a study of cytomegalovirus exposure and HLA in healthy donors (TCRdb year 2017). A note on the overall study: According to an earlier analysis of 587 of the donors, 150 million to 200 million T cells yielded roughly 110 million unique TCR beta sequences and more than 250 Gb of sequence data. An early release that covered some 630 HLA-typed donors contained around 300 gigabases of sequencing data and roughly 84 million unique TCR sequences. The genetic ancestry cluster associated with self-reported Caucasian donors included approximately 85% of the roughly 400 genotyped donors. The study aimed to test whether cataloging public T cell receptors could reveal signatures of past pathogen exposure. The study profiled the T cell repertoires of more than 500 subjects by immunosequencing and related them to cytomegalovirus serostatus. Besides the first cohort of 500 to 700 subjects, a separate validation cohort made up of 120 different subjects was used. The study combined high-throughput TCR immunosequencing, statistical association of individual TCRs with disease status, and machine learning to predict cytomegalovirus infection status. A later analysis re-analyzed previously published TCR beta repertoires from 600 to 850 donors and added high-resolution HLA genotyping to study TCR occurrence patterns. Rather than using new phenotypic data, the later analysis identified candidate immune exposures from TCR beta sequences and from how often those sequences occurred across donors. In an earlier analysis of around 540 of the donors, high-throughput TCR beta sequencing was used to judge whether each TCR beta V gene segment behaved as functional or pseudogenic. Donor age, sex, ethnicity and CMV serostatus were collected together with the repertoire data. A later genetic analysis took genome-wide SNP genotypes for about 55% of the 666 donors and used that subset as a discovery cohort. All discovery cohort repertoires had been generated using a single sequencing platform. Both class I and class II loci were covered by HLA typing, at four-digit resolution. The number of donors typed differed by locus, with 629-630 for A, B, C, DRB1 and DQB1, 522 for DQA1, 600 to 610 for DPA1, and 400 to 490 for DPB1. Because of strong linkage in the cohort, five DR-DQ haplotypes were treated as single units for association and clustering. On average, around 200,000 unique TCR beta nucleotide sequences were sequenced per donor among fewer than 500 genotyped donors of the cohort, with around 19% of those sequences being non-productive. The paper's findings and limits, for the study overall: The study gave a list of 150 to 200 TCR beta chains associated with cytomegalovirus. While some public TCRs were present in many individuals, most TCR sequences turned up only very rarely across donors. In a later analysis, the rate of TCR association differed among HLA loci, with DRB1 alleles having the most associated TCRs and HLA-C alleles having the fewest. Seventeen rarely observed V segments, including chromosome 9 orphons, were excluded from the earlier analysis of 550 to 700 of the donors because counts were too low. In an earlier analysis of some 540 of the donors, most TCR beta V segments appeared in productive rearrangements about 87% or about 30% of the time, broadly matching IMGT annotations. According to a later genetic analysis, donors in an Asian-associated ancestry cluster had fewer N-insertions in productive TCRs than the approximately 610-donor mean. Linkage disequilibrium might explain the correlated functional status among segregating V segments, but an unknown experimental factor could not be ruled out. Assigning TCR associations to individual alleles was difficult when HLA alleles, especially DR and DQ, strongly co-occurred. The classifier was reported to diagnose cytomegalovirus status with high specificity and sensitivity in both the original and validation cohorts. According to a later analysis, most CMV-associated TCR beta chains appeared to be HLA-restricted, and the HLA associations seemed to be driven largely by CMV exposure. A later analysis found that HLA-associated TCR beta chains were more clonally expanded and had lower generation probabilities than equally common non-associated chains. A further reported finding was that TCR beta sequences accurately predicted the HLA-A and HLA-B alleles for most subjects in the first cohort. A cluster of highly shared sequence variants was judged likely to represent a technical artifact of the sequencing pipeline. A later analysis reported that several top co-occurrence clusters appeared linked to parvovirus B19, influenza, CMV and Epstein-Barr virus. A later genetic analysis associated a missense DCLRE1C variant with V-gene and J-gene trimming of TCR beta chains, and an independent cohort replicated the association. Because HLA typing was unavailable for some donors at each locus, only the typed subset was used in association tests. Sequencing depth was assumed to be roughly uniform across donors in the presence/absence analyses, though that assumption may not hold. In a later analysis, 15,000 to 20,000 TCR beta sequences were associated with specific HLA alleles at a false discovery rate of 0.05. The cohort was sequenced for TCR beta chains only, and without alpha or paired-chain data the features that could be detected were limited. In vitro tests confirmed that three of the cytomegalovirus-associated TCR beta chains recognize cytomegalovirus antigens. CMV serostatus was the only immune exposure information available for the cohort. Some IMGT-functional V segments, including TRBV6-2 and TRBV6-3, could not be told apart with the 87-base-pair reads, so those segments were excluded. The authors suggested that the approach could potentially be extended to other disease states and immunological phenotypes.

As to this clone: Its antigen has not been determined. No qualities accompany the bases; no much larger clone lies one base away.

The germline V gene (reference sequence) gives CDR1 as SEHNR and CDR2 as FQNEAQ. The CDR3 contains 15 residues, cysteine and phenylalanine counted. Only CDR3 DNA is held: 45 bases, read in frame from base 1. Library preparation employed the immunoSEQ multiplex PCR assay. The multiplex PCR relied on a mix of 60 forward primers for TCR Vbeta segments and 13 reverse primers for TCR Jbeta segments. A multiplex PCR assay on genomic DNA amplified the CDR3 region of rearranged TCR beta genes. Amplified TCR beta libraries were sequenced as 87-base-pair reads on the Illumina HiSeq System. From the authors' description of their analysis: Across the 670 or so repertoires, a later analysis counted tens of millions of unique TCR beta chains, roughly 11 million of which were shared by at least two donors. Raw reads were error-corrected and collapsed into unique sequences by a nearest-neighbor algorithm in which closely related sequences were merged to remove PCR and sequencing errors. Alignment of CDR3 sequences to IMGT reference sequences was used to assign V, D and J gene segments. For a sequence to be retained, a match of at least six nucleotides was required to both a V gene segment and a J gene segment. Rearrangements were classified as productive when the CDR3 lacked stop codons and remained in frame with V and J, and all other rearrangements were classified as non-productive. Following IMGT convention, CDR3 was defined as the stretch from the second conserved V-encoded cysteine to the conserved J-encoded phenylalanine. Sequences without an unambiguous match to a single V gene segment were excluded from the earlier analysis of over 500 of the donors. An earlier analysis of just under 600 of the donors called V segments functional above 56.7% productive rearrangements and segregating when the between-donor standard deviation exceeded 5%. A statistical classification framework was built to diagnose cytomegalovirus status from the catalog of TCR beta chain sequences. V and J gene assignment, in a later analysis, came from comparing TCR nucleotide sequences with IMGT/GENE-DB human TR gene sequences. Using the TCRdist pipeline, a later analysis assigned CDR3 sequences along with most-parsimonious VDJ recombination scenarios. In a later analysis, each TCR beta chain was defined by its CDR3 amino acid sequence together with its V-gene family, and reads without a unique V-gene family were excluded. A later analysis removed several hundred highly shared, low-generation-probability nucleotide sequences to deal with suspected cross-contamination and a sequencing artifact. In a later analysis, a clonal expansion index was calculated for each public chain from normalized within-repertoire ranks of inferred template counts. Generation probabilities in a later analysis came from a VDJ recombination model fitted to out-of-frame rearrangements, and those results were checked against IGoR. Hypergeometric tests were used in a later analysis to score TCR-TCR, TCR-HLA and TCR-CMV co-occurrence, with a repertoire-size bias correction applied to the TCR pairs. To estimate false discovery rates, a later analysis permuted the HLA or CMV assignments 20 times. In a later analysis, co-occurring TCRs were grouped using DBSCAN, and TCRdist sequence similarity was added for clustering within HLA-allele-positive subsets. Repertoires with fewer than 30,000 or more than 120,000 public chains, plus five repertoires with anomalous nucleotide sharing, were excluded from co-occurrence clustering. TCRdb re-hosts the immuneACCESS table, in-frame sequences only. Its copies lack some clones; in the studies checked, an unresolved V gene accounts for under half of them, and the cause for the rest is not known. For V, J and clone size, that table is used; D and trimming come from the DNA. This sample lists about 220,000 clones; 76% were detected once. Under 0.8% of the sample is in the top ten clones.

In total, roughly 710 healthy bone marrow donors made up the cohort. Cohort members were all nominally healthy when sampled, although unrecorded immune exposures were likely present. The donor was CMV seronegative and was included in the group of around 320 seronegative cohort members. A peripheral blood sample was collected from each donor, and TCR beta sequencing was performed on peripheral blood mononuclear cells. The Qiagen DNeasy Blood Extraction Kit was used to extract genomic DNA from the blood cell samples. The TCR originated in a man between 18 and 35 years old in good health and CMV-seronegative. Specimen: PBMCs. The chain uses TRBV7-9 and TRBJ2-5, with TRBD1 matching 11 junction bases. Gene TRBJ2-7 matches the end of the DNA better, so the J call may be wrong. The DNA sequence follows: TGTGCCAGCAGCTTAACGGGACAGGGGGCCTACGAGCAGTACTTC. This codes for CASSLTGQGAYEQYF.